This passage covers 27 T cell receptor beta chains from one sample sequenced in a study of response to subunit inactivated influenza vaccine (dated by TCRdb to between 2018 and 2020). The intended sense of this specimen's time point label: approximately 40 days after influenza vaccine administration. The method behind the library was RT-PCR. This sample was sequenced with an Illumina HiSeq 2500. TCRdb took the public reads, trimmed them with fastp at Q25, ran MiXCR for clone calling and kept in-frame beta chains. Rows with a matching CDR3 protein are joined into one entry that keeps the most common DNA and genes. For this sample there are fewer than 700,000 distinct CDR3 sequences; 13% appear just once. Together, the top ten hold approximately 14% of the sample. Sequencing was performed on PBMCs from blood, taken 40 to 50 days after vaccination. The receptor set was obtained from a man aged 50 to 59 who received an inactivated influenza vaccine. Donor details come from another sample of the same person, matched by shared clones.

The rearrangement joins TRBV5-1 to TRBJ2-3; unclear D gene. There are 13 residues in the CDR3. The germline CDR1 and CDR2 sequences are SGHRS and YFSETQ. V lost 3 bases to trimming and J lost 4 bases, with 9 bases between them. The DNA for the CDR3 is TGCGCCAGCAGCTCTCACTTGCCAGATACGCAGTATTTT. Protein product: CASSSHLPDTQYF.

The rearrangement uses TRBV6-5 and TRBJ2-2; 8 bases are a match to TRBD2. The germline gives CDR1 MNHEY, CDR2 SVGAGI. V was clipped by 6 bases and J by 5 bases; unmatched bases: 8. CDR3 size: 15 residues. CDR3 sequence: CASSYRRGGTGELFF. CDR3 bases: TGTGCCAGCAGCTATCGACGGGGGGGGACCGGGGAGCTGTTTTTT.

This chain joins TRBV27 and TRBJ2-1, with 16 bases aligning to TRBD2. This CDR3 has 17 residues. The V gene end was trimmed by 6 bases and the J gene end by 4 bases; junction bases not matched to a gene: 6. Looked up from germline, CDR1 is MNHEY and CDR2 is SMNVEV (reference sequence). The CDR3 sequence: CASSPGTSGGVYNEQFF. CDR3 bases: TGTGCCAGCAGCCCTGGGACTAGCGGGGGGGTATACAATGAGCAGTTCTTC.

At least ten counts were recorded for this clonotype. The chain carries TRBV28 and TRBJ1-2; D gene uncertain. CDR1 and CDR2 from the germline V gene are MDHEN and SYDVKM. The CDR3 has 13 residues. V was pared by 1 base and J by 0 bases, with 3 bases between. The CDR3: CASSLSANYGYTF. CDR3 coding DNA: TGTGCCAGCAGTTTATCTGCTAACTATGGCTACACCTTC.

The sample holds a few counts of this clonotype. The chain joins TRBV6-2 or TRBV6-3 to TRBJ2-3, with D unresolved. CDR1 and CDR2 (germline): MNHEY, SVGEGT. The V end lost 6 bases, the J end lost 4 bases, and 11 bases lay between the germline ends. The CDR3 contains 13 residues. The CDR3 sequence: CASSPLWSDTQYF. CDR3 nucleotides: TGTGCCAGCAGCCCCCTCTGGTCAGATACGCAGTATTTT.

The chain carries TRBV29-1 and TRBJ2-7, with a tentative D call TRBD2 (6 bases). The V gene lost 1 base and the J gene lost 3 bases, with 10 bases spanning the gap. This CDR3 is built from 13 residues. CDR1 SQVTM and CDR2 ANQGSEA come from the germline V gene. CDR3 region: CSVEVGGYYEQYF. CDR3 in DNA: TGCAGCGTTGAAGTCGGAGGGTACTACGAGCAGTACTTC.

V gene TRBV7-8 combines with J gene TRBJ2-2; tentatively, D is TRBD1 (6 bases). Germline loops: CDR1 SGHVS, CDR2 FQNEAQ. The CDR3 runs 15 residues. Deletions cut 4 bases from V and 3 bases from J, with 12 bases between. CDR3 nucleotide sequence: TGTGCCAGCAGCTCCCGGACAGCGGACACCGGGGAGCTGTTTTTT. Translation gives CASSSRTADTGELFF.

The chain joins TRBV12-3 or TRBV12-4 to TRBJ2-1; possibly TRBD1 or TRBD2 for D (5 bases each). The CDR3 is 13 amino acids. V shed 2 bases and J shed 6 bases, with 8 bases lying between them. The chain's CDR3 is CASSLLGANEQFF. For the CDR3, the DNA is TGTGCCAGCAGTTTACTCGGGGCCAATGAGCAGTTCTTC.

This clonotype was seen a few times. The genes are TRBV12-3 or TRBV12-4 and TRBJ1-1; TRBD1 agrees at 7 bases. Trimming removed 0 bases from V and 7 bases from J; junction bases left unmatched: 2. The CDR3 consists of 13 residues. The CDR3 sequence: CASSLARDSEAFF. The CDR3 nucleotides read TGTGCCAGCAGTTTAGCGCGGGACAGTGAAGCTTTCTTT.

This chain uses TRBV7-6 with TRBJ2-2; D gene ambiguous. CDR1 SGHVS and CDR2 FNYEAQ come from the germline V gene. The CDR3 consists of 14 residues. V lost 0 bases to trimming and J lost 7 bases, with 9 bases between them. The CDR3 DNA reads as TGTGCCAGCAGCTTAGCCAGTACCCACGGGGAGCTGTTTTTT. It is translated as CASSLASTHGELFF.

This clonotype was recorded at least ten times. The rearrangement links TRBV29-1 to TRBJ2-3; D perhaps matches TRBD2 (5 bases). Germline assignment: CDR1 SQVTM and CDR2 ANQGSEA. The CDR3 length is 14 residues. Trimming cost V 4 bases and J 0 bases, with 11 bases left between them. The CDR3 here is CSVGSGVSTDTQYF. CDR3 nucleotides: TGCAGCGTTGGTTCCGGGGTCAGCACAGATACGCAGTATTTT.

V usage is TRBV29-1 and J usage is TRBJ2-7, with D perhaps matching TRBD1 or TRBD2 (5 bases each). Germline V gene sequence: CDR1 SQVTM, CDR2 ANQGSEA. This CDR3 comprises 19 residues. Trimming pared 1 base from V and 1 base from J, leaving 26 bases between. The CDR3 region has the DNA TGCAGCGTTGAAGTTCTTTATGGGAATAGGGACGGCGGATCCTACGAGCAGTACTTC. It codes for CSVEVLYGNRDGGSYEQYF.

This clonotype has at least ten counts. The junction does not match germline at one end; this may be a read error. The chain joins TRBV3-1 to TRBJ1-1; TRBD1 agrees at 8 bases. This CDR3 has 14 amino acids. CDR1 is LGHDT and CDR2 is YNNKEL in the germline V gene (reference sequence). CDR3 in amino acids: CASSRGQENTEAFF. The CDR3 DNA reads TGCGCCAGCAGCCGGGGACAGGAGAACACTGAAGCTTTCTTT. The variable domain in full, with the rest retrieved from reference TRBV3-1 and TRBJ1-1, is DTAVSQTPKYLVTQMGNDKSIKCEQNLGHDTMYWYKQDSKKFLKIMFSYNNKELIINETVPNRFSPKSPDKAHLNLHINSLELGDSAVYFCASSRGQENTEAFFGQGTRLTVV.

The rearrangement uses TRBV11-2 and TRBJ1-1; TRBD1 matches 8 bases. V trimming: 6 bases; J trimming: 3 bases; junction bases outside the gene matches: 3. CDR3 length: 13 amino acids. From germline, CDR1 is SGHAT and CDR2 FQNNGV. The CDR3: CASSSQGDTEAFF. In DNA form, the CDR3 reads TGTGCCAGCAGTTCACAGGGGGACACTGAAGCTTTCTTT.

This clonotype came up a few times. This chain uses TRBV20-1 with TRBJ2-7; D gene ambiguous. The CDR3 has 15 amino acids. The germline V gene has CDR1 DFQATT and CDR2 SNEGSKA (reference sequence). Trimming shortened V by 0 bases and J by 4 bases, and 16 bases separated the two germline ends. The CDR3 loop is CSARDGLQSLYEQYF. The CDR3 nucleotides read TGCAGTGCTAGAGATGGGTTACAGTCCCTGTACGAGCAGTACTTC.

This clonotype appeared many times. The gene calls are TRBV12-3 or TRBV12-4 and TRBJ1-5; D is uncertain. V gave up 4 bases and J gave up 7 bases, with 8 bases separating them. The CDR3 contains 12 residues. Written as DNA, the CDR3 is TGTGCCAGCAGTTCGATATGGCAGCCCCAGCATTTT. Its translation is CASSSIWQPQHF.

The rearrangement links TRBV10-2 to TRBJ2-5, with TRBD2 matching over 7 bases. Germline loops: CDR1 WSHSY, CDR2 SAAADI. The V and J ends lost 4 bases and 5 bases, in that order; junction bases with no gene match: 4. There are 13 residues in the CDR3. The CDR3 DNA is TGCGCCAGCAGTGCCCAGCGGGGTGAGACCCAGTACTTC. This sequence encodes CASSAQRGETQYF.

The CDR3 DNA reads as TGTGCCAGCAGCCCCCGCCGGGCTATAGCGAACACCGGGGAGCTGTTTTTT. Protein sequence: CASSPRRAIANTGELFF. J is TRBJ2-2 and V is TRBV7-2; D gene ambiguous. Germline loops: CDR1 SGHTA, CDR2 FQGNSA. This CDR3 region has 17 residues. V was shortened by 5 bases and J by 0 bases, with 16 bases between the two germline ends.

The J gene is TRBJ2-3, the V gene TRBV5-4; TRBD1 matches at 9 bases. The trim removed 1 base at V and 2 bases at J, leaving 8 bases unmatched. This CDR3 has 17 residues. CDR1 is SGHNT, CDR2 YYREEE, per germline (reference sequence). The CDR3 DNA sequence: TGTGCCAGCAGCTTGCGTGGGACAGGGTTTTTCACAGATACGCAGTATTTT. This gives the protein CASSLRGTGFFTDTQYF.

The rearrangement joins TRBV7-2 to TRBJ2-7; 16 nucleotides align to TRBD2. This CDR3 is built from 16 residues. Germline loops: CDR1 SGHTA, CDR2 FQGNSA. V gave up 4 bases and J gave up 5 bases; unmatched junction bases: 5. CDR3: CASSSGLAGGQNEQYF. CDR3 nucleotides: TGTGCCAGCAGCTCGGGACTAGCGGGGGGGCAGAACGAGCAGTACTTC.

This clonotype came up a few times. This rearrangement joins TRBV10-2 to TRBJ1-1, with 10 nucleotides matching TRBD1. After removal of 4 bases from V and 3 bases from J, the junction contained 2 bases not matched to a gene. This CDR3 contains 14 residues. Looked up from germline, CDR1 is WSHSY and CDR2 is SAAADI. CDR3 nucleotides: TGCGCCAGCAGTGGGGACAGGGGAGACACTGAAGCTTTCTTT. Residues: CASSGDRGDTEAFF.

The CDR3 reads CASSLAVGEAFF. CDR3 DNA: TGTGCCAGCAGCTTAGCGGTGGGTGAAGCTTTCTTT. The chain uses TRBV7-8 and TRBJ1-1, with D uncertain. CDR1 is SGHVS, CDR2 FQNEAQ, per germline. Trimming pared 0 bases from V and 7 bases from J, leaving 6 bases between. This CDR3 contains 12 residues. The full variable domain, rest sourced from reference TRBV7-8 and TRBJ1-1, is GAGVSQSPRYKVAKRGQDVALRCDPISGHVSLFWYQQALGQGPEFLTYFQNEAQLDKSGLPSDRFFAERPEGSVSTLKIQRTQQEDSAVYLCASSLAVGEAFFGQGTRLTVV.

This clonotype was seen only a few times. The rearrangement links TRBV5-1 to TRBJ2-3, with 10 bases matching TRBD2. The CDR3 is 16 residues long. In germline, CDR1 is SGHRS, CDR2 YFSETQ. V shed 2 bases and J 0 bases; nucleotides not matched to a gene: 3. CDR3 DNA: TGCGCCAGCAGCTTTCTAGCGGGGGAGAGCACAGATACGCAGTATTTT. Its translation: CASSFLAGESTDTQYF.

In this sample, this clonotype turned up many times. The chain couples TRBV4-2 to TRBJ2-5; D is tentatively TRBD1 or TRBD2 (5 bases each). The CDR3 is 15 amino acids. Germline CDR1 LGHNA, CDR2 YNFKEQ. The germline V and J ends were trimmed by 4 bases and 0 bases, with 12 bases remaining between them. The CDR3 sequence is CASSPAGTNQETQYF. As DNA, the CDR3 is TGTGCCAGCAGCCCAGCCGGGACCAACCAAGAGACCCAGTACTTC.

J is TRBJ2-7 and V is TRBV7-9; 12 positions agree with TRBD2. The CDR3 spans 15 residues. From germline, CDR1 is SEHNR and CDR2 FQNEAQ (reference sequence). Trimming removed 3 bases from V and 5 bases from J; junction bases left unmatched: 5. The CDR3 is CASSFLAGGLDEQYF. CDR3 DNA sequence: TGTGCCAGCAGCTTTCTAGCGGGGGGGCTGGACGAGCAGTACTTC.

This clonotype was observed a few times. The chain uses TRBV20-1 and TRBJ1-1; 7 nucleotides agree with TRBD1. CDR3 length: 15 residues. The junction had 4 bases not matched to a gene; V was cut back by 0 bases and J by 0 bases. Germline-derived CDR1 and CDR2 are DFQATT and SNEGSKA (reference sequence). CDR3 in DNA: TGCAGTGCTAGAGAGGGGACAGCTTTGAACACTGAAGCTTTCTTT. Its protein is CSAREGTALNTEAFF.

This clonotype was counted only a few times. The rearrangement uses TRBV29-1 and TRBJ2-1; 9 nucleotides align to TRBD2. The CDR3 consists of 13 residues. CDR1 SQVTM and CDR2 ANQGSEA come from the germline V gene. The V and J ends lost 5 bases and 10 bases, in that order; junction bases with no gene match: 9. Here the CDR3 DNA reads TGCAGCGTTTTCAGCGGGGGGCTCCAAGAGCAGTTCTTC. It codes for CSVFSGGLQEQFF.